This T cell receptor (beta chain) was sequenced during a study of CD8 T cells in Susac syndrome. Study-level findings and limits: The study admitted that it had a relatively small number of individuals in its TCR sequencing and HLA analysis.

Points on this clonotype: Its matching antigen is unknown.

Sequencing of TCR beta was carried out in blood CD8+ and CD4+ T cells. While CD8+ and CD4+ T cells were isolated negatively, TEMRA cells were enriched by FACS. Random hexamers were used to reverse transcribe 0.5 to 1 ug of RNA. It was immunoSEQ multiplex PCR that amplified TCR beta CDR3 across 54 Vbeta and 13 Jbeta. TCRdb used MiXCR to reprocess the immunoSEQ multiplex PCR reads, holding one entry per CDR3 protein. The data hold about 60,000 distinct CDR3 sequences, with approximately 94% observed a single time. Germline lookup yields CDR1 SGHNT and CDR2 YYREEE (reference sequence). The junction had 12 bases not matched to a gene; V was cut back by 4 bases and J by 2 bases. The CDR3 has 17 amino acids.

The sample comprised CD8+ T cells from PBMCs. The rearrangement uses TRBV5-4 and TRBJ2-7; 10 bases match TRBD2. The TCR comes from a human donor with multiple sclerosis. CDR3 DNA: TGTGCCAGCAGCGGTAAACGTAGCGGGGGGCGCACCTACGAGCAGTACTTC. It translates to CASSGKRSGGRTYEQYF.